A selection of T cell receptor beta chains follows, all from one sample in a study of T-cell memory formation after mild COVID-19. TCRdb reprocessed the 5' RACE reads with MiXCR, giving one entry per CDR3 protein. The table has about 360,000 distinct CDR3 sequences, over 10% seen once; the top ten hold about 22%. The sequenced sample consisted of PBMCs or a T cell subset sorted from them (not recorded which). The origin of the receptors is a man between 18 and 35 years old who had mild COVID-19 (a few samples of this study predate the infection). Cell type and time point are not known. The CDR3 runs from the conserved cysteine through the conserved F or W. The D gene is left open where the match is weak. The size of a clone is reported for some rows only, either as once, few or many, or as a class for expanded clones.

len	d_gene	abundance	v_gene	j_gene	CDR3nt	CDR3aa
17	.	few	TRBV6-5	TRBJ2-1	TGTGCCAGCAGTTCACCTTGGAGGGCCTCAGTTATCAATGAGCAGTTCTTC	CASSSPWRASVINEQFF
17	.	.	TRBV6-5	TRBJ1-2	TGTGCCAGCAGTAAACAGGCCTGGTGGGGACTAACTAATGGCTACACCTTC	CASSKQAWWGLTNGYTF
15	TRBD1	few	TRBV7-9	TRBJ1-2	TGTGCCAGCAGCTTGGGGACAGGAGGTAACTATGGCTACACCTTC	CASSLGTGGNYGYTF
14	.	few	TRBV18	TRBJ2-7	TGTGCCAGCTCCTCAGGGTATCCCCCCTACGAGCAGTACTTC	CASSSGYPPYEQYF
16	.	.	TRBV7-2	TRBJ2-1	TGTGCCAGCAGCCACCTTACCGGGACCCAGCCCAATGAGCAGTTCTTC	CASSHLTGTQPNEQFF
15	TRBD1	many	TRBV7-9	TRBJ2-3	TGTGCCAGCAGCCCCCGGGACAGGGCGGAGGATACGCAGTATTTT	CASSPRDRAEDTQYF
14	.	many	TRBV2	TRBJ2-3	TGTGCCAGCAGTGAAGGGGGCCACACAGATACGCAGTATTTT	CASSEGGHTDTQYF
15	.	few	TRBV9	TRBJ2-1	TGTGCCAGCAGCGTAGGTCTCTGGATGGGCGATGAGCAGTTCTTC	CASSVGLWMGDEQFF
16	.	few	TRBV7-6	TRBJ2-4	TGTGCCAGCAGCTCGAACCCCCCGGGCCACAAAAACATTCAGTACTTC	CASSSNPPGHKNIQYF
14	TRBD1	many	TRBV29-1	TRBJ2-2	TGCAGCGCTGGGACAGGGAGCCGTGCCGGGGAGCTGTTTTTT	CSAGTGSRAGELFF
15	.	few	TRBV15	TRBJ2-7	TGTGCCACCAGCAGAGTAGCGGCCGGCTCCTACGAGCAGTACTTC	CATSRVAAGSYEQYF
18	.	.	TRBV28	TRBJ1-3	TGTGCCAGCAGTTCCTTACAGGGTGGAGGTTTGTCTGGAAACACCATATATTTT	CASSSLQGGGLSGNTIYF
12	.	.	TRBV20-1	TRBJ2-3	TGCAGTGCCCAACTAGACACAGATACGCAGTATTTT	CSAQLDTDTQYF
10	.	few	TRBV29-1	TRBJ2-1	TGCAGCGTTGTTTACAATGAGCAGTTCTTC	CSVVYNEQFF
14	.	.	TRBV6-2/TRBV6-3	TRBJ1-4	TGTGCCAGCAGACGTCCCACACAGGGTGAAAAACTGTTTTTT	CASRRPTQGEKLFF
17	.	few	TRBV7-2	TRBJ2-4	TGTGCCAGCAGCCAAGCTGGTGGGGCAGGGACTTGGAACATTCAGTACTTC	CASSQAGGAGTWNIQYF
14	TRBD1	.	TRBV4-1	TRBJ1-1	TGCGCCAGCAGCCGTCAGGGGGCGGGCACTGAAGCTTTCTTT	CASSRQGAGTEAFF
13	.	.	TRBV7-2	TRBJ2-4	TGTGCCAGCAGCTCGAGTAGGGGCAACATTCAGTACTTC	CASSSSRGNIQYF
16	TRBD1	few	TRBV5-1	TRBJ2-1	TGCGCCAGCAACTCCGGGACAGGGAGCTCCTACAATGAGCAGTTCTTC	CASNSGTGSSYNEQFF
16	TRBD1	many	TRBV24-1	TRBJ2-2	TGTGCCACCAGTGATTTCCTGGGACAGGGTGCCGGGGAGCTGTTTTTT	CATSDFLGQGAGELFF
15	.	few	TRBV12-3/TRBV12-4	TRBJ2-2	TGTGCCAGCAGTTTTTTGGCGCAGTCCACCGGGGAGCTGTTTTTT	CASSFLAQSTGELFF
12	.	many	TRBV5-1	TRBJ1-2	TGCGCCAGCAGCTTGGATATAGACGGCTACACCTTC	CASSLDIDGYTF
14	.	.	TRBV12-3/TRBV12-4	TRBJ1-1	TGTGCCAGCAGTTTATTGTGGGGGGGCACTGAAGCTTTCTTT	CASSLLWGGTEAFF
14	.	.	TRBV7-2	TRBJ2-7	TGTGCCAGCAGCATCTGGGGGAGCTCCTACGAGCAGTACTTC	CASSIWGSSYEQYF
16	.	few	TRBV7-9	TRBJ2-3	TGTGCCAGCAGCCTCAAACGGGACTCATCGACAGATACGCAGTATTTT	CASSLKRDSSTDTQYF
12	.	.	TRBV12-3/TRBV12-4	TRBJ1-2	TGTGCCAGCAGTTTAGTTACCTATGGCTACACCTTC	CASSLVTYGYTF
12	.	many	TRBV12-3/TRBV12-4	TRBJ2-5	TGTGCCAGCAGTTTCGTCCAAGAGACCCAGTACTTC	CASSFVQETQYF
13	.	many	TRBV27	TRBJ2-1	TGTGCCAGCAGTTTCCTAGCGTTGGCTGAGCAGTTCTTC	CASSFLALAEQFF
16	.	.	TRBV27	TRBJ1-6	TGTGCCAGCAGTTTGTCGGAACAGCTGTATAATTCACCCCTCCACTTT	CASSLSEQLYNSPLHF
14	.	.	TRBV7-6	TRBJ2-3	TGTGCCAGCAGCTTAGGACTTAGGGTCAATACGCAGTATTTT	CASSLGLRVNTQYF
12	.	.	TRBV29-1	TRBJ1-2	TGCAGCGTTGTTGGGAGAAACTATGGCTACACCTTC	CSVVGRNYGYTF
16	.	.	TRBV2	TRBJ2-3	TGTGCCAGCGGTCAGGGGGGGACGTTAAGCACAGATACGCAGTATTTT	CASGQGGTLSTDTQYF
15	.	.	TRBV6-5	TRBJ1-1	TGTGCCAGCTTCATCGGCCGGGGTGGGAACACTGAAGCTTTCTTT	CASFIGRGGNTEAFF
15	.	.	TRBV9	TRBJ1-6	TGTGCCAGCAGCGTAGGAGACAGAAGTAATTCACCCCTCCACTTT	CASSVGDRSNSPLHF
13	.	few	TRBV7-9	TRBJ2-3	TGTGCCAGCAGCTTAGTGGTTTCAGATACGCAGTATTTT	CASSLVVSDTQYF
14	TRBD2	.	TRBV3-1	TRBJ2-3	TGTGCCAGCAGCCAGGGACTAGCCACAGATACGCAGTATTTT	CASSQGLATDTQYF